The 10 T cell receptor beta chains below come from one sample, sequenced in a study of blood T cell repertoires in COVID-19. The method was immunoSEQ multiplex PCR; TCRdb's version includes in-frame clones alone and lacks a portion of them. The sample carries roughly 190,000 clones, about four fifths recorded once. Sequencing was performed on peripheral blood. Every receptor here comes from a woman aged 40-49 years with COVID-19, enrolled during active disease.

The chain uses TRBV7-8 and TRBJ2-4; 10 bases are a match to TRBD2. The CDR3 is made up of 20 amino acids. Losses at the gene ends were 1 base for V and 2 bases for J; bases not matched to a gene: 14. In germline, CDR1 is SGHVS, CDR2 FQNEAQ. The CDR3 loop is CASSLGGEAGGPPTKNIQYF. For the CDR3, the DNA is TGTGCCAGCAGCTTAGGGGGGGAAGCGGGAGGGCCTCCGACCAAAAACATTCAGTACTTC. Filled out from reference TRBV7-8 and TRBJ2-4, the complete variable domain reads GAGVSQSPRYKVAKRGQDVALRCDPISGHVSLFWYQQALGQGPEFLTYFQNEAQLDKSGLPSDRFFAERPEGSVSTLKIQRTQQEDSAVYLCASSLGGEAGGPPTKNIQYFGAGTRLSVL.

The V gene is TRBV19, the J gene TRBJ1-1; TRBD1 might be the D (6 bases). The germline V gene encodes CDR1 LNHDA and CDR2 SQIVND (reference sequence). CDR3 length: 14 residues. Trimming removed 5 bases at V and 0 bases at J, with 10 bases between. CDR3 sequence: CASSFGGLNTEAFF. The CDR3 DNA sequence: TGTGCCAGTAGTTTTGGGGGCTTGAACACTGAAGCTTTCTTT. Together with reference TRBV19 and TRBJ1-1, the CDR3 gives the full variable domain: DGGITQSPKYLFRKEGQNVTLSCEQNLNHDAMYWYRQDPGQGLRLIYYSQIVNDFQKGDIAEGYSVSREKKESFPLTVTSAQKNPTAFYLCASSFGGLNTEAFFGQGTRLTVV.

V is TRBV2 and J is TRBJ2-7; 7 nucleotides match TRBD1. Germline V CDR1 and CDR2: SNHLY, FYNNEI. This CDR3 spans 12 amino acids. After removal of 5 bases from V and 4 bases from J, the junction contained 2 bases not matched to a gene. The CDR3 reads CASSRGQYEQYV. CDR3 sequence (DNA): TGTGCCAGCAGTAGGGGACAGTACGAGCAGTACGTC.

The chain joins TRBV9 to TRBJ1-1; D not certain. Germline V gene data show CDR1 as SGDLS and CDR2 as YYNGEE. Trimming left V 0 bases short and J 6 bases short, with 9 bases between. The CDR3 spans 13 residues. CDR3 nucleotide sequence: TGTGCCAGCAGCGTAGTAATGGCTTCTGAAGCTTTCTTT. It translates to CASSVVMASEAFF.

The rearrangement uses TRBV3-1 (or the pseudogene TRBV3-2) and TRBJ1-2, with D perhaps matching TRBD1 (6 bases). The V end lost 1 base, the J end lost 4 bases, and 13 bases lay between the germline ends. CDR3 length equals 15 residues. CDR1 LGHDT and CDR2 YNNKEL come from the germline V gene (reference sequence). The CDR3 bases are TGTGCCAGCAGCCAAGGTCCAGGGGTGGCCTATGGCTACACCTTC. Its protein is CASSQGPGVAYGYTF.

CDR3 residues: CASSWGLYTDTQYF. DNA for the CDR3: TGCGCCAGCAGCTGGGGACTGTACACAGATACGCAGTATTTT. J is TRBJ2-3 and V is TRBV5-1; weak D call: TRBD2 (6 bases). CDR3 size: 14 residues. Germline V gene lookup returns CDR1 SGHRS and CDR2 YFSETQ. Trimming took 3 bases from V and 2 from J, leaving 10 bases between them.

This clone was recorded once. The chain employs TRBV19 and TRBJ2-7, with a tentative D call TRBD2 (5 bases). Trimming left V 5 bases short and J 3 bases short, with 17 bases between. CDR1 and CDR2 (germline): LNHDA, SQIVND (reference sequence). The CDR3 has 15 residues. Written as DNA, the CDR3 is TGTGCCAGTAGTGAGGGATCAGGCCCCGGCTACGAGCAGTACGTC. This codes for CASSEGSGPGYEQYV.

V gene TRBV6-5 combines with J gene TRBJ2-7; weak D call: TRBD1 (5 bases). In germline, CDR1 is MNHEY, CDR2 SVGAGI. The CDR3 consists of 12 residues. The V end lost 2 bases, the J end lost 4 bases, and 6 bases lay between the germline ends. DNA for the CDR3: TGTGCCAGCAGTTACAGGGGTTACGAGCAGTACGTC. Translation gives CASSYRGYEQYV.

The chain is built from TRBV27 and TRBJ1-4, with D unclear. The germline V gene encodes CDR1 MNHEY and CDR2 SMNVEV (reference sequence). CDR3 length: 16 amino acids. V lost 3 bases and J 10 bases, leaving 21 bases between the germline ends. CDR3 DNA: TGTGCCAGCAGTTTTCAATCCGGAGCCGTTGTCACAAAACTGTTTTTT. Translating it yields CASSFQSGAVVTKLFF.

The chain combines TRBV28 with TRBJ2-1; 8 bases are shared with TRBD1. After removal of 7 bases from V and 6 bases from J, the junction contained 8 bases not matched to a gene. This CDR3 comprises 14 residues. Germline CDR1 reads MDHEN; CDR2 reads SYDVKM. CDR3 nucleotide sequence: TGTGCCAGCACAACAGGGGGAATTTCCAATGAGCAGTTCTTC. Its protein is CASTTGGISNEQFF.